The 23 T cell receptor beta chains given below trace back to one sample, sequenced in a study of CD8 T cells in Susac syndrome (dated by TCRdb to 2018 to 2020). Library preparation used the immunoSEQ multiplex PCR assay. RNA was extracted with the RNeasy kit and about 0.5 to 1 ug was reverse transcribed using random hexamers. TCRdb reanalyzed the raw reads on its own, using fastp at Q25 for trimming and MiXCR for clone calling, and kept in-frame beta chains. Each CDR3 protein gets just one entry, which takes the most common genes and DNA from the rows behind it. The table for this sample lists over 350,000 distinct CDR3 sequences; more than 80% of them were counted only once. Jointly, the top ten make up under 0.15% of the sample. What was sequenced was CD8+ T cells from PBMCs. Receptor source: a human donor with multiple sclerosis.

The gene calls are TRBV4-1 and TRBJ2-3, with 9 bases identical to TRBD2. The CDR3 contains 16 residues. CDR1 is MGHRA, CDR2 YSYEKL, per germline. J was trimmed by 2 bases and V by 6 bases; bases with no gene match: 9. CDR3 loop: CASSPRLADYTDTQYF. CDR3 nucleotide sequence: TGCGCCAGCAGTCCTCGACTAGCGGATTACACAGATACGCAGTATTTT.

CDR3 DNA: TGTGCCAGCAGTTTCACCCGTGACAGGGGCAACGAGCAGTACTTC. The encoded protein is CASSFTRDRGNEQYF. This chain joins TRBV12-3 or TRBV12-4 and TRBJ2-7; 8 bases line up with TRBD1. CDR3 size: 15 residues. Losses at the gene ends were 3 bases for V and 5 bases for J; bases not matched to a gene: 9.

This rearrangement joins TRBV4-1 to TRBJ2-1; D gene ambiguous. V dropped 2 bases and J dropped 4 bases, with 12 bases sitting between them. Looked up from germline, CDR1 is MGHRA and CDR2 is YSYEKL. The CDR3 contains 15 residues. As DNA, the CDR3 is TGCGCCAGCAGCCAACCCGGTTTAGAGTACAATGAGCAGTTCTTC. It encodes CASSQPGLEYNEQFF.

This sequence joins TRBV2 and TRBJ1-2; D ambiguous. The CDR3 consists of 12 residues. V was clipped by 8 bases and J by 4 bases, with 11 bases between them. In germline, CDR1 is SNHLY, CDR2 FYNNEI. This CDR3 reads CASPGRRYGYTF. As DNA, the CDR3 is TGTGCCAGCCCCGGACGGCGCTATGGCTACACCTTC. The whole variable domain, filled in from reference TRBV2 and TRBJ1-2, reads EPEVTQTPSHQVTQMGQEVILRCVPISNHLYFYWYRQILGQKVEFLVSFYNNEISEKSEIFDDQFSVERPDGSNFTLKIRSTKLEDSAMYFCASPGRRYGYTFGSGTRLTVV.

Only one count was recorded for this clonotype. The genes are TRBV20-1 and TRBJ2-7; weak D call: TRBD2 (7 bases). Germline V gene lookup returns CDR1 DFQATT and CDR2 SNEGSKA (reference sequence). The CDR3 covers 14 residues. Between the trimmed V and J ends, which lost 4 bases and 3 bases, there was a span of 16 bases. CDR3 bases: TGCAGTGCTAAGGGGGGGGGCTATATCTACGAGCAGTACTTC. This codes for CSAKGGGYIYEQYF.

The chain uses TRBV4-2 and TRBJ2-2, with a possible D match to TRBD2 (8 bases). Germline V gives CDR1 LGHNA, CDR2 YNFKEQ. The germline V and J ends were trimmed by 4 bases and 5 bases, with 17 bases remaining between them. The CDR3 length is 16 residues. The CDR3: CASSPGGGTRTGELFF. The CDR3 DNA is TGTGCCAGCAGCCCGGGAGGGGGCACGAGGACCGGGGAGCTGTTTTTT.

This clonotype was observed once. The rearrangement uses TRBV7-9 and TRBJ2-2; 9 bases match TRBD2. The germline CDR1 and CDR2 sequences are SEHNR and FQNEAQ (reference sequence). The V and J ends lost 6 bases and 3 bases, in that order; junction bases with no gene match: 8. The CDR3 has 16 amino acids. As DNA, the CDR3 is TGTGCCAGCAGTCATCTAGCGGGATGGTACACCGGGGAGCTGTTTTTT. Translation: CASSHLAGWYTGELFF.

CDR3 DNA sequence: TGTGCCAGCAGTATAGTGCCGATGAGCTCCTATAATTCACCCCTCCACTTT. This sequence encodes CASSIVPMSSYNSPLHF. The chain uses TRBV6-1 and TRBJ1-6; D is unresolved. The CDR3 covers 17 residues. Per the germline V gene, CDR1 is MNHNS and CDR2 is SASEGT. V was pared by 5 bases and J by 0 bases, with 14 bases between.

The chain combines TRBV5-1 with TRBJ2-1; 7 bases agree with TRBD2. The CDR3 is 16 amino acids. Germline V lookup: CDR1 SGHRS, CDR2 YFSETQ. Trimming cost V 0 bases and J 4 bases; bases outside gene matches: 7. Written as DNA, the CDR3 is TGCGCCAGCAGCTTGGTGAGCGGGAAGATTTACAATGAGCAGTTCTTC. As protein: CASSLVSGKIYNEQFF.

Only one count was recorded for this clonotype. V gene TRBV19 combines with J gene TRBJ1-1; TRBD1 is a possible D gene (5 bases). Germline values: CDR1 LNHDA, CDR2 SQIVND (reference sequence). The ends were cut back, 5 bases at V and 1 base at J, with 11 bases in the middle. The CDR3 has 14 amino acids. The CDR3 reads CASSVTGWNTEAFF. CDR3 coding DNA: TGTGCCAGTAGTGTTACAGGTTGGAACACTGAAGCTTTCTTT. The whole variable domain, filled in from reference TRBV19 and TRBJ1-1, reads DGGITQSPKYLFRKEGQNVTLSCEQNLNHDAMYWYRQDPGQGLRLIYYSQIVNDFQKGDIAEGYSVSREKKESFPLTVTSAQKNPTAFYLCASSVTGWNTEAFFGQGTRLTVV.

The genes are TRBV6-6 and TRBJ1-2, with D perhaps TRBD1 (6 bases). This CDR3 region has 15 residues. The germline V and J ends were trimmed by 7 bases and 0 bases, with 15 bases remaining between them. Per germline, CDR1 MNHNY and CDR2 SVGAGI (reference sequence). Here the CDR3 reads CASNILQGTNYGYTF. DNA for the CDR3: TGTGCCAGCAATATACTACAGGGTACTAACTATGGCTACACCTTC.

The chain employs TRBV2 and TRBJ2-7, with D perhaps assigned TRBD1 or TRBD2 (6 bases each). Germline assignment: CDR1 SNHLY and CDR2 FYNNEI. The V end lost 4 bases, the J end lost 0 bases, and 28 bases lay between the germline ends. The CDR3 sequence is 20 residues long. CDR3 amino acids: CASSVGGGRGSAGYSYEQYF. The DNA for the CDR3 is TGTGCCAGCAGTGTGGGCGGCGGCAGGGGTTCAGCGGGTTACTCCTACGAGCAGTACTTC.

The chain has TRBV27 and TRBJ2-5; TRBD1 might be the D (5 bases). V lost 4 bases and J lost 1, with 13 bases in between. The length of the CDR3 is 15 residues. The germline V gene has CDR1 MNHEY and CDR2 SMNVEV (reference sequence). For the CDR3, the DNA is TGTGCCAGCAGTTCGCCCACCGACAGCCAAGAGACCCAGTACTTC. It encodes CASSSPTDSQETQYF.

The chain is built from TRBV28 and TRBJ1-1; D possibly corresponds to TRBD1 (5 bases). Trimming took 7 bases from V and 1 from J, leaving 13 bases between them. The CDR3 sequence is 14 residues long. Germline loops: CDR1 MDHEN, CDR2 SYDVKM. The CDR3 here is CASTLAGPNTEAFF. DNA of the CDR3: TGTGCCAGCACTCTGGCAGGGCCGAACACTGAAGCTTTCTTT.

The genes are TRBV14 and TRBJ2-7, with D perhaps given as TRBD1 or TRBD2 (5 bases each). Germline lookup yields CDR1 SGHDN and CDR2 FVKESK. The CDR3 runs 16 residues. V lost 5 bases and J 0 bases, leaving 17 bases between the germline ends. The CDR3 nucleotides read TGTGCCAGCAGCTACCTAGGGACCGACGTCTCCTACGAGCAGTACTTC. This translates into CASSYLGTDVSYEQYF.

The chain links TRBV6-6 to TRBJ1-1; D may be TRBD1 (6 bases). The germline V gene has CDR1 MNHNY and CDR2 SVGAGI (reference sequence). The CDR3 has 13 amino acids. Trimming stripped 6 bases from V and 11 bases from J, with 19 bases between. The CDR3 region is CASRGYRASWAFF. DNA for the CDR3: TGTGCCAGCAGAGGGTACAGGGCATCCTGGGCTTTCTTT.

The J gene is TRBJ2-7, the V gene TRBV11-2; a weak D match, TRBD1 (6 bases). Germline assignment: CDR1 SGHAT and CDR2 FQNNGV. Trimming took off 1 base at V and 4 bases at J, with 11 bases between the two ends. The CDR3 contains 14 residues. CDR3 sequence (DNA): TGTGCCAGCAGCTTAGGGGGACACCCTTACGAGCAGTACTTC. Residues: CASSLGGHPYEQYF. The complete variable domain, with remaining parts taken from reference TRBV11-2 and TRBJ2-7, reads EAGVAQSPRYKIIEKRQSVAFWCNPISGHATLYWYQQILGQGPKLLIQFQNNGVVDDSQLPKDRFSAERLKGVDSTLKIQPAKLEDSAVYLCASSLGGHPYEQYFGPGTRLTVT.

The V and J genes are TRBV7-6 and TRBJ2-5; no clear D gene. Germline V lookup: CDR1 SGHVS, CDR2 FNYEAQ. Trimming took 4 bases from V and 1 from J, leaving 19 bases between them. CDR3 length: 17 residues. CDR3 coding DNA: TGTGCCAGCAGCTCCCTCAAGGGTGGAGCACTCCAAGAGACCCAGTACTTC. It is translated as CASSSLKGGALQETQYF.

The chain joins TRBV7-9 to TRBJ2-7; TRBD2 is a possible D gene (5 bases). This CDR3 has 14 residues. Germline V CDR1 and CDR2: SEHNR, FQNEAQ (reference sequence). V was clipped by 4 bases and J by 1 base, with 11 bases between them. CDR3 amino acids: CASSSLGNSYEQYF. The DNA of the CDR3 is TGTGCCAGCAGCTCCCTCGGGAATTCCTACGAGCAGTACTTC.

The genes are TRBV15 and TRBJ2-4; 16 bases align to TRBD2. The V gene end was trimmed by 7 bases and the J gene end by 12 bases; junction bases not matched to a gene: 6. The germline V gene encodes CDR1 LNHNV and CDR2 YYDKDF (reference sequence). This CDR3 is 14 amino acids long. CDR3 residues: CATKGTSGRASQYF. CDR3 DNA sequence: TGTGCCACCAAGGGGACTAGCGGGAGGGCCAGTCAGTACTTC.

The chain combines TRBV5-1 with TRBJ2-1, with 13 positions matching TRBD2. The V gene end was trimmed by 2 bases and the J gene end by 8 bases; junction bases not matched to a gene: 7. This CDR3 has 16 amino acids. Germline V gene lookup returns CDR1 SGHRS and CDR2 YFSETQ. As DNA, the CDR3 is TGCGCCAGCAGCTTAGGGACTAGCGGGGTAAACCATGAGCAGTTCTTC. Its translation is CASSLGTSGVNHEQFF.

The CDR3 nucleotides are TGTGCCAGCAGCTTGGCCACAGGGGGACACACCTTC. This codes for CASSLATGGHTF. The chain employs TRBV7-6 and TRBJ1-2; TRBD1 aligns across 8 bases. V shed 3 bases, J shed 12 bases, and the junction held 6 bases outside the gene matches. The CDR3 sequence is 12 residues long. CDR1 and CDR2 (germline): SGHVS, FNYEAQ.

The rearrangement joins TRBV27 to TRBJ2-1, with D perhaps assigned TRBD1 or TRBD2 (5 bases each). There are 17 residues in the CDR3. CDR1 and CDR2 from the germline V gene are MNHEY and SMNVEV (reference sequence). The ends were cut back, 3 bases at V and 0 bases at J, with 15 bases in the middle. For the CDR3, the DNA is TGTGCCAGCAGTTTCCTTGGGACGGAGAGCTCCTACAATGAGCAGTTCTTC. Translation gives CASSFLGTESSYNEQFF.